This T cell receptor (beta chain) was retrieved from a study of T cell repertoires in cytomegalovirus infection. As for the study in general: In public TCR beta signatures, there were indications of both CMV infection and matching HLA type.

Study conclusions and caveats: Within the response measured ex vivo, HLA-C-restricted CMV-specific TCR beta clonotypes were dominant.

Germline CDR1 reads SGHTA; CDR2 reads FQGNSA. The V gene lost 1 base and the J gene lost 8 bases, with 15 bases spanning the gap. The CDR3 loop spans 15 amino acids. TCRdb re-analysed the reads in MiXCR, keeping a single row per CDR3 protein. The table has hundreds of thousands of distinct CDR3 sequences, 30% to 40% seen once; the top ten hold roughly 13%. As to this clonotype: Its antigen remains unidentified.

The source is a human donor in good health (CMV status not recorded). Some clones in this sample may be carry-over from other donors' samples. This material consisted of cultured CD8+ T cells from PBMCs, taken from culture after CMV antigen stimulation. V gene TRBV7-2 combines with J gene TRBJ1-5; D gene unclear. The CDR3 coding sequence is TGTGCCAGCAGCTTAGTTAGTCGGGCAAGGGAGCCCCAGCATTTT. Its protein is CASSLVSRAREPQHF.